The 20 T cell receptor beta chains presented below share a single source sample, sequenced in a study of Tregs in tolerant kidney transplant recipients. The nonmyeloablative bone marrow transplants came from related graft donors, with transient mixed chimerism. Profiled with immunoSEQ multiplex PCR; TCRdb holds only in-frame clones, not every one. This sample carries around 50,000 clones, around 90% of them seen once, and the ten largest clones take approximately 16%. The sample consisted of CD8+ T cells from blood (PBMCs), taken 24 months after the transplant. Receptors originate from a human patient who received a combined kidney and bone marrow transplant. Part of the T cells may come from the graft donor.

This clone was detected only a few times. J is TRBJ2-1 and V is TRBV7-2; 9 bases line up with TRBD2. CDR1 and CDR2 from the germline V gene are SGHTA and FQGNSA. J was trimmed by 5 bases and V by 4 bases; bases with no gene match: 6. The CDR3 consists of 15 residues. The CDR3 coding sequence is TGTGCCAGCAGCTCGACTAGCGGTAAGCACAATGAGCAGTTCTTC. It specifies CASSSTSGKHNEQFF. The full variable domain, rest sourced from reference TRBV7-2 and TRBJ2-1, is GAGVSQSPSNKVTEKGKDVELRCDPISGHTALYWYRQSLGQGLEFLIYFQGNSAPDKSGLPSDRFSAERTGGSVSTLTIQRTQQEDSAVYLCASSSTSGKHNEQFFGPGTRLTVL.

This clone was seen just once. The chain carries TRBV6-6 and TRBJ2-5; 11 bases fit TRBD2. The CDR3 extends over 16 amino acids. The V gene end was trimmed by 6 bases and the J gene end by 2 bases; junction bases not matched to a gene: 8. CDR1 MNHNY and CDR2 SVGAGI come from the germline V gene (reference sequence). CDR3 DNA sequence: TGTGCCAGCAGATCCGGGACTAGCGGTCTTCAAGAGACCCAGTACTTC. Its protein is CASRSGTSGLQETQYF.

This clone was seen only a few times. The chain joins TRBV6-4 to TRBJ2-2; perhaps TRBD1 as D (6 bases). The V and J ends lost 4 bases and 5 bases respectively, with 11 bases between them. There are 14 residues in the CDR3. Germline loops: CDR1 MRHNA, CDR2 SNTAGT. CDR3 sequence reads: CASSASGETGELFF. CDR3 nucleotide sequence: TGTGCCAGCAGTGCATCAGGGGAAACCGGGGAGCTGTTTTTT.

The chain uses TRBV6-5 and TRBJ1-2; 9 positions agree with TRBD1. Germline CDR1 MNHEY, CDR2 SVGAGI. The V segment lost 5 bases and the J segment 6 bases; nucleotides outside the gene matches: 7. This CDR3 has 14 residues. CDR3 nucleotide sequence: TGTGCCAGCAGTAGGACCGGGACAGGGAATGGCTACACCTTC. This sequence encodes CASSRTGTGNGYTF.

The J gene is TRBJ2-3, the V gene TRBV7-6, with 13 bases that match TRBD2. V lost 5 bases and J lost 5; bases outside the gene matches: 7. Germline CDR1 reads SGHVS; CDR2 reads FNYEAQ. The CDR3 extends over 16 amino acids. CDR3 nucleotides: TGTGCCAGCAGCCGGACTAGCGGGAGTCGGGGAGATACGCAGTATTTT. This encodes CASSRTSGSRGDTQYF.

J is TRBJ2-7 and V is TRBV7-9; possibly TRBD1 for D (6 bases). The germline CDR1 and CDR2 sequences are SEHNR and FQNEAQ (reference sequence). Trimming cost V 5 bases and J 7 bases, with 18 bases left between them. This CDR3 has 14 amino acids. The CDR3 coding sequence is TGTGCCAGCAGCCCAGACAGGCCTCCTCGGGAGCAGTACTTC. Its translation: CASSPDRPPREQYF.

Within the sample, this clone is medium-sized. The rearrangement links TRBV4-3 to TRBJ2-1; 8 bases agree with TRBD1. Trimming took 8 bases from V and 8 from J; bases not matched to a gene: 8. The CDR3 loop spans 13 amino acids. Germline CDR1 and CDR2: LGHNA and YSLEER. Here the CDR3 DNA reads TGCGCCAGCGGGCAGGGGGCATCGTATGAGCAGTTCTTC. This sequence encodes CASGQGASYEQFF.

The chain carries TRBV19 and TRBJ2-5, with 13 bases aligning to TRBD2. The J call could be wrong; TRBJ2-7 is a better fit for the DNA end. From germline, CDR1 is LNHDA and CDR2 SQIVND (reference sequence). The CDR3 spans 16 residues. The DNA for the CDR3 is TGTGCCAGTAGTATCCGGACTAGCGGGGGATTTTACGAGCAGTACTTC. It encodes CASSIRTSGGFYEQYF.

The gene calls are TRBV9 and TRBJ2-1; 10 bases agree with TRBD1. With 4 bases clipped from V and 9 bases from J, the junction kept 10 bases outside the gene matches. Germline V lookup: CDR1 SGDLS, CDR2 YYNGEE. This CDR3 region has 15 residues. DNA for the CDR3: TGTGCCAGCAGCCTCGGGACAGGGGTTGTGGTTGAGCAGTTCTTC. Its translation is CASSLGTGVVVEQFF.

The chain links TRBV5-5 to TRBJ1-2, with 8 bases identical to TRBD1. The CDR3 is made up of 15 amino acids. J was trimmed by 3 bases and V by 3 bases; bases with no gene match: 7. Germline CDR1 and CDR2: SGHKS and YYEKEE (reference sequence). The CDR3 DNA follows: TGTGCCAGCAGCTGGACAGGGTCTTGGTACTATGGCTACACCTTC. It specifies CASSWTGSWYYGYTF.

The chain uses TRBV7-9 and TRBJ2-5; perhaps TRBD2 as D (5 bases). This CDR3 region has 13 residues. Germline V gene lookup returns CDR1 SEHNR and CDR2 FQNEAQ (reference sequence). The V and J ends lost 5 bases and 1 base respectively, with 8 bases between them. The CDR3 region is CASSRTVQETQYF. CDR3 bases: TGTGCCAGCAGCCGGACTGTCCAAGAGACCCAGTACTTC.

This chain uses TRBV2 with TRBJ2-7; tentative D call: TRBD2 (6 bases). This CDR3 has 13 amino acids. The V gene's germline CDR1 is SNHLY and CDR2 FYNNEI. The germline V and J ends were trimmed by 9 bases and 3 bases, with 15 bases remaining between them. The chain's CDR3 is CASRDSGFYEQYF. The CDR3 nucleotides read TGTGCCAGTCGGGACTCAGGGTTCTACGAGCAGTACTTC.

The genes are TRBV28 and TRBJ2-7, with D maybe TRBD1 (6 bases). Germline CDR1 MDHEN, CDR2 SYDVKM. V lost 3 bases and J lost 2, with 8 bases in between. CDR3 length: 13 amino acids. CDR3 sequence (DNA): TGTGCCAGCAGTTTGGGACAACCCTACGAGCAGTACTTC. Translated, it gives CASSLGQPYEQYF. The variable domain in full, completed from reference TRBV28 and TRBJ2-7, reads DVKVTQSSRYLVKRTGEKVFLECVQDMDHENMFWYRQDPGLGLRLIYFSYDVKMKEKGDIPEGYSVSREKKERFSLILESASTNQTSMYLCASSLGQPYEQYFGPGTRLTVT.

The rearrangement links TRBV7-9 to TRBJ2-2, with 14 bases matching TRBD2. The trim removed 5 bases at V and 5 bases at J, leaving 10 bases unmatched. This CDR3 is 18 amino acids long. CDR1 SEHNR and CDR2 FQNEAQ come from the germline V gene (reference sequence). The CDR3 DNA reads as TGTGCCAGCAGCACCCTGACTAGCGGGAGGGTGAGGACCGGGGAGCTGTTTTTT. Translation: CASSTLTSGRVRTGELFF.

This clone has only a few counts. The chain combines TRBV19 with TRBJ1-3, with TRBD1 identical over 7 bases. Germline CDR1 reads LNHDA; CDR2 reads SQIVND (reference sequence). V gave up 10 bases and J gave up 3 bases; unmatched junction bases: 9. This CDR3 contains 14 residues. CDR3 sequence: CATQSYRGGNTIYF. The CDR3 bases are TGTGCCACCCAGTCCTACAGGGGTGGAAACACCATATATTTT.

This chain joins TRBV19 and TRBJ2-7; the D gene is possibly TRBD2 (6 bases). Trimming removed 4 bases from V and 0 bases from J, with 13 bases in between. This CDR3 has 15 residues. The germline gives CDR1 LNHDA, CDR2 SQIVND (reference sequence). CDR3 in amino acids: CASSRIGDSSYEQYF. The CDR3, as DNA: TGTGCCAGTAGTAGAATCGGGGACTCCTCCTACGAGCAGTACTTC.

This sequence joins TRBV29-1 and TRBJ2-5, with TRBD1 as a possible D gene (6 bases). The DNA end is more similar to TRBJ2-7, so the J call may be wrong. The CDR3 has 13 residues. The germline V gene has CDR1 SQVTM and CDR2 ANQGSEA. The CDR3, as DNA: TGCAGCGTTGCAGGGGAAATGGCCTACGAGCAGTACTTC. It translates to CSVAGEMAYEQYF.

This clone occurred once. The chain uses TRBV5-6 and TRBJ2-1, with 7 bases fitting TRBD2. In germline, CDR1 is SGHDT, CDR2 YYEEEE. The CDR3 totals 14 residues. V shed 4 bases, J shed 8 bases, and the junction held 9 bases outside the gene matches. The CDR3 nucleotides are TGTGCCAGCAGCCTGGGAGCGGGGCCCTATGAGCAGTTCTTC. Encoded protein: CASSLGAGPYEQFF.

In the case of this clone: This same CDR3 is encoded by further DNA sequences in the sample. This chain links TRBV6-6 with TRBJ2-7, with a possible D match to TRBD2 (6 bases). Germline V gives CDR1 MNHNY, CDR2 SVGAGI (reference sequence). V lost 0 bases, J lost 6 bases, and 6 bases lay in between. The CDR3 consists of 12 residues. CDR3 protein: CASSYSGGEQYF. In DNA form, the CDR3 reads TGTGCCAGCAGTTACTCGGGGGGCGAGCAGTACTTC.

Details on this clone: The CDR3 ends on some other residue instead of the conserved phenylalanine or tryptophan, so this is likely a read error. This chain connects TRBV7-6 to TRBJ1-1; TRBD1 agrees at 8 bases. V was pared by 7 bases and J by 4 bases, with 8 bases of the junction left unmatched. This CDR3 is 14 amino acids long. The V gene's germline CDR1 is SGHVS and CDR2 FNYEAQ. For the CDR3, the DNA is TGTGCCAGCATCAAATCAACAGGGGGCACTGAAGCTTTCCTT. Protein product: CASIKSTGGTEAFL.